This T cell receptor beta chain originates from a study of shared clonotypes between healthy human individuals (TCRdb year 2020). General notes on the study: The cohort comprised two women and three men aged 18 to 49 years. For each donor, CD4 naive and CD4 memory were each given three plates, CD8 naive was given two plates, and CD8 memory was given one plate. The study deeply sequenced blood TCR repertoires of about 5 healthy adults to estimate repertoire size and the extent of clonotype sharing between individuals. Different laboratories and diverse techniques were used to prepare libraries and sequence TCR repertoires, to increase sequencing depth and limit assay-specific biases. Between about 0.94 and 10 billion PBMCs per donor were obtained by leukapheresis. What the study reported, not specific to this receptor: Naive subsets generally had larger estimated clonotype richness than memory subsets did. Sampling was limited to blood, and TCR repertoires in tissue likely differ from TCR repertoires in blood. Because the study included only a small number of donors, the genetic and exposure-history diversity represented was limited. Higher generation probabilities were observed for clonotypes shared by all four sorted-subset donors than for non-shared clonotypes. Pairwise subsampling led to the expectation that sequencing depth would affect the degree of clonotype sharing among donors. When several donors were compared, the shared fraction of clonotypes was about 5.5% for naive CD4, roughly 3.4% for naive CD8, 2% to 2.5% for memory CD4, and less than 0.5% for memory CD8. Even with the large sequencing depth, rarefaction of the sorted-subset datasets indicated that sequencing was incomplete.

Concerning this clone: Its antigen specificity is not known. Base qualities were left out, and no much larger clone turns up one base away.

The germline V gene supplies CDR1 SGDLS and CDR2 YYNGEE. The germline V end is reduced by 4 bases and the J end by 0 bases; junction bases left unmatched: 11. The cysteine opens and the phenylalanine closes a CDR3 of 17 amino acids. The only DNA kept is the CDR3, 51 bases in frame from the first base. TCR CDR3 regions were amplified from genomic DNA by multiplex PCR using the deep immunoSEQ assay. Genomic DNA extracted from each cell subset was distributed evenly over all wells of several immunoSEQ 96-well plates, and each plate served as one replicate. For sorted subsets, each replicate PCR was loaded with 200 to 250 ng genomic DNA, equivalent to about 30,000 T cell genomes. The purified libraries were quantified using a Qubit 3.0 fluorometer, sized with a Bioanalyzer 2100, and then quantified again using the KAPA Library Quantification kit. Each immunoSEQ 96-well plate was sequenced on its own single-read 150-cycle Illumina NextSeq 550 flow cell. The paper's data handling went like this. Because only junctional sequences without quality scores were contained in the immunoSEQ output, filtering matching that applied to full-length reads could not be performed. To assign V/J genes and CDR3, sequences were annotated against IMGT germline references using PyIR, a Python wrapper for IgBLAST v1.9. Reads with weak V/J assignments (E-value above 1e-6), missing CDR3, stop codons, out-of-frame junctions, or ambiguous translated residues were removed. A V3J clonotype was defined by an identical inferred V gene, J gene, and CDR3 amino acid sequence. Percentage overlap between repertoires was computed as shared unique clonotypes divided by the size of the smaller repertoire. Richness of each repertoire was evaluated using RTK rarefaction, the Chao1 estimator, and Recon v2.1 estimates of unobserved clonotypes. For all TCRbeta clonotypes obtained by the gDNA method from a handful of donors, generation probabilities were computed with OLGA. TCRdb's version of the immuneACCESS table is confined to in-frame rearrangements and falls short of the full clone set. An unresolved V gene accounts for under half of the shortfall where checked; the remainder is of unknown origin. The V and J calls and clone size are taken from that table; D and trimming were inferred from the DNA. A total of millions of clones appear in this sample, roughly 92% of them only once. Together, the top ten hold over 0.12% of the sample.

The donors were healthy, HIV-negative adults with no recently reported acute infections or vaccinations. Every donor was a Caucasian adult living in Nashville, Tennessee, USA. CD4+ T cells were enriched through magnetic negative selection, after which naive cells were positively selected on CD45RA and the remaining negative fraction served as the memory subset. After blood collection by leukapheresis, PBMCs were isolated using Ficoll-Histopaque density gradient centrifugation and then cryopreserved in the vapor phase of liquid nitrogen. Purity and quantity of every magnetically sorted T cell population were checked by analytical flow cytometry. Genomic DNA was isolated from each sorted fraction and quantified by UV absorbance on a Nanodrop 2000c.

Sample: naive CD4+ T cells sorted from blood. The cell subset or site label on this specimen signifies: CD45RA+ positively selected. The sequence is built from TRBV9 and TRBJ1-1; 8 central nucleotides agree with TRBD1. The TCR originated in a man in his late teens or twenties in good health. The CDR3 has the sequence CASSFNSGGSMNTEAFF. The bases are TGTGCCAGCAGCTTCAACTCAGGGGGCAGCATGAACACTGAAGCTTTCTTT.